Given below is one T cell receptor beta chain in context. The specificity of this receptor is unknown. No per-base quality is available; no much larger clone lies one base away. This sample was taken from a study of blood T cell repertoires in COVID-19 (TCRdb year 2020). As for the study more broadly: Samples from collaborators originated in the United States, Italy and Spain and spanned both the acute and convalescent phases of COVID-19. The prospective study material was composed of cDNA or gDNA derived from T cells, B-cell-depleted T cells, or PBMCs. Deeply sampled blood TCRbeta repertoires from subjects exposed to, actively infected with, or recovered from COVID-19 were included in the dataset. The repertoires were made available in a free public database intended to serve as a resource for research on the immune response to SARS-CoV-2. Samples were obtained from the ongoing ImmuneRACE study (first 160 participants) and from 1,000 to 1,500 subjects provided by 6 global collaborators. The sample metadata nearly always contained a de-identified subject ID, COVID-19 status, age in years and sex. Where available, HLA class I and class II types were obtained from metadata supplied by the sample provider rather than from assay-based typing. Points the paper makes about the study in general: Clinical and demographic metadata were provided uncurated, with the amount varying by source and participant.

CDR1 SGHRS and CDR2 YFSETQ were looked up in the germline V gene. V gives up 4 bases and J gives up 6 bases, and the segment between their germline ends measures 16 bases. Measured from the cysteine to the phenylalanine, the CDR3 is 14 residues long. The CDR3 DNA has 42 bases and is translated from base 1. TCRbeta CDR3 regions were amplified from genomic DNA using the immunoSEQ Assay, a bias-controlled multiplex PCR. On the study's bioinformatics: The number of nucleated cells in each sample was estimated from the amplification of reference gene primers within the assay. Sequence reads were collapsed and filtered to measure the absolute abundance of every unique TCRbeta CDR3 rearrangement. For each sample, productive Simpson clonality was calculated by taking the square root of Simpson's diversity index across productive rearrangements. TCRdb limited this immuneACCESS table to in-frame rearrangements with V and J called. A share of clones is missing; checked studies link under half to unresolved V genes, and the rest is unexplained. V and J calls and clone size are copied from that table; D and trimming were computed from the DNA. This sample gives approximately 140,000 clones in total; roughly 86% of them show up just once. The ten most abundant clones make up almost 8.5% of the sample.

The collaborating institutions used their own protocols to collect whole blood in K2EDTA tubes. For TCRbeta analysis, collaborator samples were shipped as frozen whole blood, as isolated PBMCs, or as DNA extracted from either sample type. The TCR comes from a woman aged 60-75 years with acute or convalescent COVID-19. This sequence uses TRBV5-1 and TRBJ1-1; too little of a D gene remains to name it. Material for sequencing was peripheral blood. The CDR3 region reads CASSVTKTRAEAFF. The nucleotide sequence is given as TGCGCCAGCAGCGTAACAAAGACGAGGGCTGAAGCTTTCTTT.